This is a list of T cell receptor beta chains from one sample in a study of blood T cell repertoires in COVID-19. Data came from immunoSEQ multiplex PCR; TCRdb stores just in-frame clones and leaves some out. In the table there are 70,000 or so clones, about nine tenths of which are singletons. Sequences were obtained from peripheral blood. These receptors were collected from a woman older than 75 with active or convalescent COVID-19. Both conserved end residues are part of each CDR3. The order of the fields is J gene, clone size, D gene, V gene, CDR3 protein, CDR3 DNA. D genes are given only for firm matches. Expanded clones are given a class, and other clones once, few, many or no size at all.

TRBJ2-1	NA	TRBD1	TRBV4-1	CASSQIRTGRNEQFF	TGCGCCAGCAGCCAAATAAGGACAGGGAGGAATGAGCAGTTCTTC
TRBJ2-4	NA	TRBD2	TRBV10-2	CASTSGGVFAKNIQYF	TGCGCCAGTACTAGCGGGGGGGTTTTTGCCAAAAACATTCAGTACTTC
TRBJ2-2	NA	NA	TRBV11-2	CASSPRVDTGELFF	TGTGCCAGCAGCCCCCGGGTGGACACCGGGGAGCTGTTTTTT
TRBJ2-3	NA	TRBD2	TRBV18	CASSPGAGGYTDTQYF	TGTGCCAGCTCACCGGGCGCGGGGGGATACACAGATACGCAGTATTTT
TRBJ1-2	NA	NA	TRBV4-1	CASSQDGAGILLYGYTF	TGCGCCAGCAGCCAAGATGGGGCAGGAATCCTATTATATGGCTACACCTTC
TRBJ1-5	NA	TRBD1	TRBV6-5	CASRNGDRNNQPQHF	TGTGCCAGCAGGAACGGGGACAGAAACAATCAGCCCCAGCATTTT
TRBJ2-1	once	TRBD2	TRBV4-3	CASSQIPSGGGVDEQFF	TGCGCCAGCAGCCAAATCCCTAGCGGGGGGGGCGTGGATGAGCAGTTCTTC
TRBJ1-5	NA	TRBD1	TRBV7-6	CASSQGEDQPQHF	TGTGCCAGCAGCCAGGGGGAGGATCAGCCCCAGCATTTT
TRBJ2-5	NA	TRBD2	TRBV10-3	CAISWAREDTQYF	TGTGCCATCAGTTGGGCCCGGGAGGATACCCAGTACTTC
TRBJ2-5	NA	TRBD1	TRBV5-6	CASSPIGTGTQETQYF	TGTGCCAGCAGCCCAATCGGGACAGGGACCCAAGAGACCCAGTACTTC
TRBJ1-5	NA	TRBD1	TRBV7-8	CASSLTRTGAYQPQHF	TGTGCCAGCAGCTTAACCCGGACAGGTGCTTATCAGCCCCAGCATTTT
TRBJ2-7	NA	TRBD1	TRBV7-2	CASSSWDRGLEQYF	TGTGCCAGCAGCTCGTGGGACAGGGGTCTCGAGCAGTACTTC
TRBJ2-7	NA	NA	TRBV6-1	CASSDLDSLGEQYF	TGTGCCAGCAGTGATCTGGACTCTCTTGGCGAGCAGTACTTC
TRBJ1-5	NA	NA	TRBV28	CASSLFAQPQHF	TGTGCCAGCAGTTTATTTGCGCAGCCCCAGCATTTT
TRBJ1-2	NA	NA	TRBV5-1	CASSSGIPGQNYGYTF	TGCGCCAGCAGCTCCGGGATCCCGGGCCAAAACTATGGCTACACCTTC
TRBJ1-1	NA	NA	TRBV6-5	CASSRLQKNTEAFF	TGTGCCAGCAGCCGCCTCCAGAAGAACACTGAAGCTTTCTTT
TRBJ2-3	few	NA	TRBV7-2	CASGSRQGGDTQYF	TGTGCCAGCGGTTCCAGACAGGGAGGAGATACGCAGTATTTT
TRBJ2-1	NA	NA	TRBV7-2	CASSLEYTRNEQFF	TGTGCCAGCAGTTTAGAGTATACGAGGAATGAGCAGTTCTTC